Listed below are T cell receptor beta chains from one sample, sequenced in a study of cytomegalovirus exposure and HLA in healthy donors. Clones were read by immunoSEQ multiplex PCR, and TCRdb kept only the in-frame ones, dropping some. Among about 160,000 clones, about 79% were seen once, and the ten largest hold roughly 6.7%. Sequenced: PBMCs. These receptors all stem from a man aged 45-60 years in good health and CMV-seropositive. The CDR3 runs from the conserved cysteine through the conserved F or W. D genes are given only for firm matches. The size entry is marked missing in some rows and otherwise reads once, few, many or a size class.

TRBJ2-1	.	.	TRBV4-2	CASSSTSGLSYNEQFF	TGTGCCAGCAGCTCCACGAGCGGGTTGTCCTACAATGAGCAGTTCTTC
TRBJ1-2	.	.	TRBV30	CAWSVPEVFRYGYTF	TGTGCCTGGAGTGTACCCGAGGTATTCCGCTATGGCTACACCTTC
TRBJ2-2	.	.	TRBV11-3	CASVGARNTGELFF	TGTGCCAGCGTGGGGGCGAGGAACACCGGGGAGCTGTTTTTT
TRBJ1-3	.	.	TRBV19	CASTLGNTIYF	TGTGCCAGTACCCTTGGAAACACCATATATTTT
TRBJ1-2	TRBD1	.	TRBV6-5	CASTLRTGPDGYTF	TGTGCCAGCACCCTCCGGACAGGTCCTGATGGCTACACCTTC
TRBJ1-1	.	.	TRBV11-3	CASSLGGGNTEAFF	TGTGCCAGCAGCTTAGGAGGTGGGAACACTGAAGCTTTCTTT
TRBJ2-1	TRBD2	.	TRBV29-1	CSALLAGGPGNEQFF	TGCAGCGCATTACTAGCGGGGGGGCCCGGCAATGAGCAGTTCTTC
TRBJ2-7	TRBD1	.	TRBV4-1	CASSQADRGPMHEQYF	TGCGCCAGCAGCCAAGCGGACAGGGGGCCTATGCACGAGCAGTACTTC
TRBJ2-7	.	many	TRBV28	CASSSGPIYEQYF	TGTGCCAGCAGTTCTGGGCCCATCTACGAGCAGTACTTC
TRBJ2-7	.	once	TRBV5-1	CASSLDSLGYEQYF	TGCGCCAGCAGCTTGGACAGCCTTGGCTACGAGCAGTACTTC
TRBJ1-2	.	.	TRBV11-2	CASSLGGTRSYTF	TGTGCCAGCAGCTTGGGGGGGACGAGAAGCTACACCTTC
TRBJ2-7	TRBD1	.	TRBV6-5	CASSPGTGFYEQYF	TGTGCCAGCAGCCCCGGGACAGGGTTCTACGAGCAGTACTTC
TRBJ2-7	TRBD2	few	TRBV6-1	CASSGSAGGGEQYF	TGTGCCAGCAGTGGCTCGGCGGGGGGGGGCGAGCAGTACTTC
TRBJ2-3	TRBD2	.	TRBV18	CASSPPLRGGDTQYF	TGTGCCAGCTCACCACCGTTACGGGGGGGAGATACGCAGTATTTT
TRBJ2-1	.	.	TRBV11-2	CASSTPPGTIKGGNEQFF	TGTGCCAGCAGCACCCCCCCCGGGACTATCAAGGGGGGCAATGAGCAGTTCTTC
TRBJ2-7	TRBD1	.	TRBV7-9	CASSLSLFPDRVEQYF	TGTGCCAGCAGCTTGTCTCTCTTCCCCGACAGGGTCGAGCAGTACTTC
TRBJ2-2	TRBD2	few	TRBV27	CATGGANTGELFF	TGTGCCACCGGGGGGGCGAACACCGGGGAGCTGTTTTTT
TRBJ1-3	TRBD1	.	TRBV4-1	CASSRLLPVRDRVANTIYF	TGCGCCAGCAGCAGGTTACTCCCGGTCCGGGACAGGGTTGCAAACACCATATATTTT
TRBJ2-5	TRBD1	.	TRBV5-5	CASSHGQGERETQYF	TGTGCCAGCAGCCACGGACAGGGAGAGCGAGAGACCCAGTACTTC
TRBJ1-2	TRBD1	.	TRBV7-2	CASSSGQGARYGYTF	TGTGCCAGCAGCTCGGGACAGGGGGCCAGGTATGGCTACACCTTC
TRBJ1-5	.	once	TRBV6-1	CATHSNQPQHF	TGTGCCACCCATAGCAATCAGCCCCAGCATTTT
TRBJ2-5	.	.	TRBV2	CASRTLQTGETQYF	TGTGCCAGCCGAACTCTACAAACAGGGGAGACCCAGTACTTC
TRBJ2-2	TRBD1	.	TRBV7-3	CASSLTTGERNTGELFF	TGTGCCAGCAGCTTAACGACAGGGGAAAGGAACACCGGGGAGCTGTTTTTT
TRBJ2-7	.	.	TRBV2	CASSTSGYEQYF	TGTGCCAGCAGTACCAGCGGGTACGAGCAGTACTTC
TRBJ1-1	.	.	TRBV29-1	CSVFLPDTNTEAFF	TGCAGCGTCTTCCTCCCAGACACGAACACTGAAGCTTTCTTT
TRBJ2-3	TRBD2	.	TRBV11-1	CASSLDGGASDTQYF	TGTGCCAGCAGCTTAGACGGGGGGGCTTCAGATACGCAGTATTTT
TRBJ2-7	.	.	TRBV4-1	CASSQDNGGTSYEQYF	TGCGCCAGCAGCCAGGATAATGGAGGGACCTCCTACGAGCAGTACTTC
TRBJ2-2	.	few	TRBV5-4	CASSFARNTGELFF	TGTGCCAGCAGCTTTGCCAGGAACACCGGGGAGCTGTTTTTT
TRBJ2-2	TRBD2	.	TRBV2	CATKRGVSGLAGGTTGELFF	TGTGCCACCAAAAGAGGGGTATCGGGACTAGCGGGGGGGACCACCGGGGAGCTGTTTTTT
TRBJ1-2	TRBD1	once	TRBV6-1	CASSDRGGYTF	TGTGCCAGCAGCGACAGGGGTGGCTACACCTTC
TRBJ1-2	.	.	TRBV7-8	CASSLAWAGDGYTF	TGTGCCAGCAGCTTAGCTTGGGCAGGGGATGGCTACACCTTC
TRBJ2-1	TRBD1	.	TRBV27	CASSYFGQGASYNEQFF	TGTGCCAGCAGTTATTTCGGACAGGGGGCTTCCTACAATGAGCAGTTCTTC
TRBJ2-1	TRBD2	.	TRBV7-9	CASSPGLAWGEQFF	TGTGCCAGCAGCCCCGGACTAGCTTGGGGTGAGCAGTTCTTC
TRBJ1-1	.	.	TRBV5-6	CASSRTGGRAEAFF	TGTGCCAGCAGCCGGACGGGAGGTAGGGCTGAAGCTTTCTTT
TRBJ2-6	.	.	TRBV6-6	CASSYTPFSGANVLTF	TGTGCCAGCAGTTACACACCCTTCTCTGGGGCCAACGTCCTGACTTTC
TRBJ2-7	.	.	TRBV5-6	CASSLRAGRTYEQYF	TGTGCCAGCAGCTTGCGGGCAGGACGGACATACGAGCAGTACTTC
TRBJ2-1	TRBD2	.	TRBV19	CASSIGAGQYNEQFF	TGTGCCAGTAGTATCGGAGCGGGGCAGTACAATGAGCAGTTCTTC
TRBJ2-1	.	.	TRBV27	CASSLPPSNEQFF	TGTGCCAGCAGTTTACCCCCCTCTAATGAGCAGTTCTTC
TRBJ1-2	.	once	TRBV11-2	CASSSAGGHGYTF	TGTGCCAGCAGCTCTGCTGGGGGCCATGGCTACACCTTC
TRBJ2-3	TRBD2	.	TRBV5-6	CASSLGTSGLSTDTQYF	TGTGCCAGCAGCCTAGGGACTAGCGGACTTAGCACAGATACGCAGTATTTT
TRBJ1-4	.	once	TRBV5-1	CASTRSGQLYEKLFF	TGCGCCAGCACCCGATCCGGACAGCTGTATGAAAAACTGTTTTTT
TRBJ2-7	.	.	TRBV27	CASSSIMGLSYEQYF	TGTGCCAGCAGTTCCATTATGGGACTCTCCTACGAGCAGTACTTC
TRBJ1-5	.	.	TRBV19	CARTSRRGGSNQPQHF	TGTGCTAGAACTAGCCGACGCGGGGGGAGCAATCAGCCCCAGCATTTT
TRBJ2-7	TRBD1	.	TRBV5-1	CASTSGTGISNEQYF	TGCGCCAGCACCTCCGGGACAGGGATTTCGAACGAGCAGTACTTC
TRBJ1-5	.	.	TRBV6-5	CASRPRPGAGQPQHF	TGTGCCAGCAGACCCCGGCCAGGCGCAGGGCAGCCCCAGCATTTT
TRBJ1-1	.	.	TRBV7-8	CASSSGVVGSTEAFF	TGTGCCAGCAGCTCAGGGGTTGTAGGTAGCACTGAAGCTTTCTTT
TRBJ2-3	TRBD2	.	TRBV5-1	CASSLQSGGGTDTQYF	TGCGCCAGCAGCCTTCAAAGCGGGGGTGGCACAGATACGCAGTATTTT
TRBJ1-4	.	.	TRBV4-1	CASSQERRQGGKNEKLFF	TGCGCCAGCAGCCAAGAAAGACGGCAGGGCGGGAAAAATGAAAAACTGTTTTTT
TRBJ1-5	.	.	TRBV6-4	CASSETDSTRYSNQPQHF	TGTGCCAGCAGTGAAACGGACAGTACCCGTTATAGCAATCAGCCCCAGCATTTT
TRBJ2-1	.	.	TRBV27	CASSSNRALYNEQFF	TGTGCCAGCAGTTCCAACAGGGCCCTCTACAATGAGCAGTTCTTC
TRBJ2-1	.	.	TRBV5-1	CASSLSASYNEQFF	TGCGCCAGCAGCTTAAGCGCAAGTTACAATGAGCAGTTCTTC
TRBJ1-2	TRBD1	.	TRBV6-1	CASRAQGVQGYTF	TGTGCCAGCAGGGCACAGGGGGTACAGGGCTACACCTTC
TRBJ1-3	.	few	TRBV27	CASSPFQGGNTIYF	TGTGCCAGCAGTCCATTCCAGGGAGGAAACACCATATATTTT
TRBJ2-2	TRBD1	.	TRBV13	CASSSTGTGDTGELFF	TGTGCCAGCAGCTCCACCGGGACAGGAGACACCGGGGAGCTGTTTTTT
TRBJ1-4	TRBD1	.	TRBV7-2	CASSYRTGWGEKLFF	TGTGCCAGCAGCTACCGGACAGGGTGGGGTGAAAAACTGTTTTTT
TRBJ1-2	TRBD1	few	TRBV19	CASSGGQGARRGYTF	TGTGCCAGTAGTGGGGGACAGGGGGCACGCCGAGGCTACACCTTC
TRBJ2-5	TRBD1	.	TRBV13	CASSPPTGEETQYF	TGTGCCAGCAGCCCGCCGACAGGGGAAGAGACCCAGTACTTC
TRBJ1-6	TRBD1	.	TRBV6-5	CASSLGDRAKSPLHF	TGTGCCAGCAGTCTGGGTGACAGGGCGAAATCACCCCTCCACTTT
TRBJ1-1	.	.	TRBV2	CASRGRGNTEAFF	TGTGCCAGCAGGGGTAGGGGGAACACTGAAGCTTTCTTT
TRBJ1-4	TRBD1	.	TRBV5-1	CASSLVGTAKEKLFF	TGCGCCAGCAGCTTGGTGGGGACAGCTAAGGAAAAACTGTTTTTT